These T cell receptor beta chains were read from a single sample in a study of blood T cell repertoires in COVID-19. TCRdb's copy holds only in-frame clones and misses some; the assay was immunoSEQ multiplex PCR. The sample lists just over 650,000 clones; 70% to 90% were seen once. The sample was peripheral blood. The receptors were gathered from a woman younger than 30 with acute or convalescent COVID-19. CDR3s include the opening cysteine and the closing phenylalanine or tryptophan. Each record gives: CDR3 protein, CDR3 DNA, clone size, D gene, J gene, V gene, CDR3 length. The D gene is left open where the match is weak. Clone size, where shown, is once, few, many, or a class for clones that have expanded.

CDR3 protein: CAWSVRSLAGAYNEQFF
CDR3 DNA: TGTGCCTGGAGTGTACGGAGTCTAGCGGGGGCTTACAATGAGCAGTTCTTC
clone size: NA
D gene: TRBD2
J gene: TRBJ2-1
V gene: TRBV30
CDR3 length: 17

CDR3 protein: CASSSAGKGRDEQFF
CDR3 DNA: TGTGCCAGCAGCTCCGCAGGGAAGGGGAGGGATGAGCAGTTCTTC
clone size: NA
D gene: TRBD2
J gene: TRBJ2-1
V gene: TRBV13
CDR3 length: 15

CDR3 protein: CASSPDRELNTQYF
CDR3 DNA: TGCGCCAGCAGCCCGGACAGGGAGTTAAATACGCAGTATTTT
clone size: NA
D gene: TRBD1
J gene: TRBJ2-3
V gene: TRBV5-1
CDR3 length: 14

CDR3 protein: CASTPQLTAEAFF
CDR3 DNA: TGTGCCAGCACCCCACAACTGACAGCTGAAGCTTTCTTT
clone size: NA
D gene: NA
J gene: TRBJ1-1
V gene: TRBV12-3/TRBV12-4
CDR3 length: 13

CDR3 protein: CASSVPWPIATF
CDR3 DNA: TGTGCCAGCAGCGTCCCTTGGCCAATCGCCACCTTC
clone size: NA
D gene: NA
J gene: TRBJ1-2
V gene: TRBV9
CDR3 length: 12

CDR3 protein: CASSFQVNTEAFF
CDR3 DNA: TGTGCCAGCAGCTTCCAGGTCAACACTGAAGCTTTCTTT
clone size: once
D gene: NA
J gene: TRBJ1-1
V gene: TRBV3-1/TRBV3-2
CDR3 length: 13

CDR3 protein: CASSFEQGFYNEQFF
CDR3 DNA: TGTGCCAGCAGCTTCGAACAGGGGTTCTACAATGAGCAGTTCTTC
clone size: NA
D gene: TRBD1
J gene: TRBJ2-1
V gene: TRBV7-2
CDR3 length: 15

CDR3 protein: CSVTSRGTQYF
CDR3 DNA: TGCAGCGTCACCTCCCGGGGGACCCAGTACTTC
clone size: NA
D gene: NA
J gene: TRBJ2-5
V gene: TRBV29-1
CDR3 length: 11

CDR3 protein: CASSPGTGNTGELFF
CDR3 DNA: TGCGCCAGCAGCCCCGGGACTGGGAACACCGGGGAGCTGTTTTTT
clone size: NA
D gene: NA
J gene: TRBJ2-2
V gene: TRBV4-3
CDR3 length: 15

CDR3 protein: CASSPPGTGELFF
CDR3 DNA: TGTGCCAGCAGCCCCCCGGGCACCGGGGAGCTGTTTTTT
clone size: NA
D gene: NA
J gene: TRBJ2-2
V gene: TRBV6-5
CDR3 length: 13

CDR3 protein: CASSQELNAYEQYF
CDR3 DNA: TGTGCCAGCAGCCAAGAGTTGAATGCGTACGAGCAGTACTTC
clone size: NA
D gene: NA
J gene: TRBJ2-7
V gene: TRBV14
CDR3 length: 14

CDR3 protein: CASSIPFATDRDWDTQYF
CDR3 DNA: TGTGCCAGTAGTATCCCCTTCGCAACGGACAGGGACTGGGATACGCAGTATTTT
clone size: NA
D gene: TRBD1
J gene: TRBJ2-3
V gene: TRBV19
CDR3 length: 18

CDR3 protein: CASTRQGINEKLFF
CDR3 DNA: TGTGCCAGCACCAGACAGGGGATCAATGAAAAACTGTTTTTT
clone size: NA
D gene: TRBD1
J gene: TRBJ1-4
V gene: TRBV7-2
CDR3 length: 14

CDR3 protein: CASSLGTDLENGLFF
CDR3 DNA: TGCGCCAGCAGCTTGGGGACAGATCTTGAAAATGGCCTGTTTTTT
clone size: NA
D gene: NA
J gene: TRBJ1-4
V gene: TRBV5-1
CDR3 length: 15

CDR3 protein: CASSPTDRAVSGANVLTF
CDR3 DNA: TGTGCCAGCAGCCCTACGGACAGGGCAGTATCCGGGGCCAACGTCCTGACTTTC
clone size: NA
D gene: TRBD1
J gene: TRBJ2-6
V gene: TRBV7-3
CDR3 length: 18

CDR3 protein: CASSDSGTSGGNEQFF
CDR3 DNA: TGTGCCAGCAGTGACTCCGGGACTAGCGGGGGTAATGAGCAGTTCTTC
clone size: few
D gene: TRBD2
J gene: TRBJ2-1
V gene: TRBV6-4
CDR3 length: 16

CDR3 protein: CASSQDLVEGARYEQYF
CDR3 DNA: TGCGCCAGCAGCCAAGATTTAGTGGAGGGGGCGCGTTACGAGCAGTACTTC
clone size: NA
D gene: NA
J gene: TRBJ2-7
V gene: TRBV4-3
CDR3 length: 17

CDR3 protein: CASRPTTGATYNEQFF
CDR3 DNA: TGTGCCAGCAGGCCCACCACAGGGGCGACCTACAATGAGCAGTTCTTC
clone size: NA
D gene: TRBD1
J gene: TRBJ2-1
V gene: TRBV7-2
CDR3 length: 16

CDR3 protein: CASSPGGTYEQYF
CDR3 DNA: TGTGCCAGCTCACCCGGCGGAACCTACGAGCAGTACTTC
clone size: NA
D gene: NA
J gene: TRBJ2-7
V gene: TRBV18
CDR3 length: 13

CDR3 protein: CASSITGTGGGYTF
CDR3 DNA: TGTGCCAGTAGTATCACCGGGACAGGTGGTGGCTACACCTTC
clone size: NA
D gene: TRBD1
J gene: TRBJ1-2
V gene: TRBV19
CDR3 length: 14

CDR3 protein: CASSIPNIGQGNQPQHF
CDR3 DNA: TGTGCCAGTAGTATCCCTAACATAGGACAGGGCAATCAGCCCCAGCATTTT
clone size: NA
D gene: TRBD1
J gene: TRBJ1-5
V gene: TRBV19
CDR3 length: 17

CDR3 protein: CASSEEREPGQGFCNQPQHF
CDR3 DNA: TGTGCCAGCAGCGAGGAGCGTGAGCCGGGACAGGGATTTTGCAATCAGCCCCAGCATTTT
clone size: NA
D gene: NA
J gene: TRBJ1-5
V gene: TRBV21-1
CDR3 length: 20

CDR3 protein: CASSRLTGDNTEAFF
CDR3 DNA: TGTGCCAGCAGCCGACTGACAGGGGACAACACTGAAGCTTTCTTT
clone size: NA
D gene: TRBD1
J gene: TRBJ1-1
V gene: TRBV6-6
CDR3 length: 15

CDR3 protein: CATSRDSYEQYF
CDR3 DNA: TGTGCCACCAGCAGGGACAGCTACGAGCAGTACTTC
clone size: NA
D gene: NA
J gene: TRBJ2-7
V gene: TRBV15
CDR3 length: 12

CDR3 protein: CASRQTSSENTGELFF
CDR3 DNA: TGTGCCAGCAGACAGACTAGCTCCGAGAACACCGGGGAGCTGTTTTTT
clone size: once
D gene: TRBD2
J gene: TRBJ2-2
V gene: TRBV11-1
CDR3 length: 16

CDR3 protein: CASSWGSSAGQVTYEQYF
CDR3 DNA: TGCGCCAGCAGTTGGGGTTCGTCCGCGGGGCAGGTGACCTACGAGCAGTACTTC
clone size: NA
D gene: NA
J gene: TRBJ2-7
V gene: TRBV5-1
CDR3 length: 18

CDR3 protein: CASSVQGARDEQYF
CDR3 DNA: TGTGCCAGTAGTGTCCAGGGGGCGCGGGACGAGCAGTACTTC
clone size: NA
D gene: TRBD1
J gene: TRBJ2-7
V gene: TRBV19
CDR3 length: 14

CDR3 protein: CASRLKSGYTF
CDR3 DNA: TGTGCCAGCAGGCTCAAGAGTGGCTACACCTTC
clone size: few
D gene: NA
J gene: TRBJ1-2
V gene: TRBV12-3/TRBV12-4
CDR3 length: 11

CDR3 protein: CATSALPSSGEGWNEQFF
CDR3 DNA: TGTGCCACCAGTGCCCTCCCTAGCTCAGGGGAAGGATGGAATGAGCAGTTCTTC
clone size: NA
D gene: NA
J gene: TRBJ2-1
V gene: TRBV24-1
CDR3 length: 18

CDR3 protein: CASSPEGGKDTQYF
CDR3 DNA: TGTGCCAGCAGCCCAGAAGGGGGTAAGGATACGCAGTATTTT
clone size: NA
D gene: NA
J gene: TRBJ2-3
V gene: TRBV7-9
CDR3 length: 14

CDR3 protein: CASRRDSNEKLFF
CDR3 DNA: TGTGCCAGCAGAAGGGACAGTAATGAAAAACTGTTTTTT
clone size: NA
D gene: TRBD1
J gene: TRBJ1-4
V gene: TRBV2
CDR3 length: 13

CDR3 protein: CASSTRTHPYNEQFF
CDR3 DNA: TGTGCCAGCAGCACCAGGACACATCCCTACAATGAGCAGTTCTTC
clone size: once
D gene: NA
J gene: TRBJ2-1
V gene: TRBV9
CDR3 length: 15

CDR3 protein: CSVPGQGREKLFF
CDR3 DNA: TGCAGCGTCCCGGGACAGGGTCGGGAAAAACTGTTTTTT
clone size: NA
D gene: TRBD1
J gene: TRBJ1-4
V gene: TRBV29-1
CDR3 length: 13

CDR3 protein: CASSPTGQYGYTF
CDR3 DNA: TGCGCCAGCAGCCCCACCGGACAGTATGGCTACACCTTC
clone size: NA
D gene: NA
J gene: TRBJ1-2
V gene: TRBV4-1
CDR3 length: 13

CDR3 protein: CARLDNMNTEAFF
CDR3 DNA: TGTGCCAGGTTGGACAATATGAACACTGAAGCTTTCTTT
clone size: NA
D gene: NA
J gene: TRBJ1-1
V gene: TRBV2
CDR3 length: 13

CDR3 protein: CATSDPPGLARETGELFF
CDR3 DNA: TGTGCCACCAGTGACCCCCCGGGACTCGCCAGGGAGACCGGGGAGCTGTTTTTT
clone size: NA
D gene: NA
J gene: TRBJ2-2
V gene: TRBV24-1
CDR3 length: 18

CDR3 protein: CASSYPPGQGTDTQYF
CDR3 DNA: TGTGCCAGCAGTTACCCACCGGGACAGGGGACAGATACGCAGTATTTT
clone size: NA
D gene: TRBD1
J gene: TRBJ2-3
V gene: TRBV6-2/TRBV6-3
CDR3 length: 16

CDR3 protein: CASSPVGTVINEKLFF
CDR3 DNA: TGTGCCAGCTCACCCGTGGGGACAGTGATTAATGAAAAACTGTTTTTT
clone size: NA
D gene: TRBD1
J gene: TRBJ1-4
V gene: TRBV18
CDR3 length: 16

CDR3 protein: CASSFGVTTYEQYF
CDR3 DNA: TGTGCCAGCAGCTTCGGGGTAACGACCTACGAGCAGTACTTC
clone size: NA
D gene: NA
J gene: TRBJ2-7
V gene: TRBV7-2
CDR3 length: 14

CDR3 protein: CATSRDRGDYGYTF
CDR3 DNA: TGTGCCACCAGCAGAGACAGGGGCGACTATGGCTACACCTTC
clone size: few
D gene: NA
J gene: TRBJ1-2
V gene: TRBV15
CDR3 length: 14

CDR3 protein: CASSLGVGGNIEKLFF
CDR3 DNA: TGCGCCAGCAGCTTAGGTGTAGGAGGAAATATCGAAAAACTGTTTTTT
clone size: NA
D gene: NA
J gene: TRBJ1-4
V gene: TRBV5-1
CDR3 length: 16

CDR3 protein: CASSIDPSRPNTEAFF
CDR3 DNA: TGTGCCAGTAGTATAGACCCGTCCAGGCCGAACACTGAAGCTTTCTTT
clone size: NA
D gene: NA
J gene: TRBJ1-1
V gene: TRBV19
CDR3 length: 16

CDR3 protein: CASSLQVNQPQHF
CDR3 DNA: TGTGCCAGCAGCTTACAGGTGAATCAGCCCCAGCATTTT
clone size: NA
D gene: NA
J gene: TRBJ1-5
V gene: TRBV5-8
CDR3 length: 13

CDR3 protein: CASSLADRADTEAFF
CDR3 DNA: TGCGCCAGCAGCTTGGCGGACAGGGCAGACACTGAAGCTTTCTTT
clone size: NA
D gene: TRBD1
J gene: TRBJ1-1
V gene: TRBV5-1
CDR3 length: 15

CDR3 protein: CARQTRRDYGYTF
CDR3 DNA: TGTGCCCGCCAAACCCGACGGGACTATGGCTACACCTTC
clone size: NA
D gene: NA
J gene: TRBJ1-2
V gene: TRBV30
CDR3 length: 13

CDR3 protein: CASRTGTATGELFF
CDR3 DNA: TGTGCCAGCAGGACCGGGACAGCTACCGGGGAGCTGTTTTTT
clone size: NA
D gene: TRBD1
J gene: TRBJ2-2
V gene: TRBV6-5
CDR3 length: 14

CDR3 protein: CASSVRAAGFTGELFF
CDR3 DNA: TGTGCCAGCAGCGTTCGCGCAGCGGGGTTCACCGGGGAGCTGTTTTTT
clone size: NA
D gene: TRBD2
J gene: TRBJ2-2
V gene: TRBV9
CDR3 length: 16

CDR3 protein: CASRTGEISYGYTF
CDR3 DNA: TGTGCCAGTAGGACAGGGGAAATCTCCTATGGCTACACCTTC
clone size: NA
D gene: TRBD1
J gene: TRBJ1-2
V gene: TRBV19
CDR3 length: 14

CDR3 protein: CASSVVRGNTEAFF
CDR3 DNA: TGCGCCAGCAGCGTCGTAAGGGGGAATACCGAAGCTTTCTTT
clone size: few
D gene: NA
J gene: TRBJ1-1
V gene: TRBV5-1
CDR3 length: 14

CDR3 protein: CASSLGGASYGYTF
CDR3 DNA: TGTGCCAGCAGCTTGGGCGGGGCTTCCTATGGCTACACCTTC
clone size: NA
D gene: NA
J gene: TRBJ1-2
V gene: TRBV5-6
CDR3 length: 14

CDR3 protein: CSAGTGDNYGYTF
CDR3 DNA: TGCAGCGCAGGGACAGGGGATAACTATGGCTACACCTTC
clone size: few
D gene: TRBD1
J gene: TRBJ1-2
V gene: TRBV29-1
CDR3 length: 13

CDR3 protein: CASSYPSYAGDEKLFF
CDR3 DNA: TGTGCCAGCAGTTACCCAAGTTATGCAGGGGATGAAAAACTGTTTTTT
clone size: few
D gene: NA
J gene: TRBJ1-4
V gene: TRBV6-6
CDR3 length: 16

CDR3 protein: CASSPRRAWKTEAFF
CDR3 DNA: TGTGCCAGCAGTCCCCGGAGGGCCTGGAAAACTGAAGCTTTCTTT
clone size: NA
D gene: NA
J gene: TRBJ1-1
V gene: TRBV28
CDR3 length: 15

CDR3 protein: CASSSWTGNSPLHF
CDR3 DNA: TGTGCCAGCAGTTCCTGGACGGGAAATTCACCCCTCCACTTT
clone size: NA
D gene: NA
J gene: TRBJ1-6
V gene: TRBV6-2/TRBV6-3
CDR3 length: 14

CDR3 protein: CASSLAAGLNYGYTF
CDR3 DNA: TGTGCCAGCAGCTTAGCGGCAGGGCTGAACTATGGCTACACCTTC
clone size: NA
D gene: NA
J gene: TRBJ1-2
V gene: TRBV7-6
CDR3 length: 15